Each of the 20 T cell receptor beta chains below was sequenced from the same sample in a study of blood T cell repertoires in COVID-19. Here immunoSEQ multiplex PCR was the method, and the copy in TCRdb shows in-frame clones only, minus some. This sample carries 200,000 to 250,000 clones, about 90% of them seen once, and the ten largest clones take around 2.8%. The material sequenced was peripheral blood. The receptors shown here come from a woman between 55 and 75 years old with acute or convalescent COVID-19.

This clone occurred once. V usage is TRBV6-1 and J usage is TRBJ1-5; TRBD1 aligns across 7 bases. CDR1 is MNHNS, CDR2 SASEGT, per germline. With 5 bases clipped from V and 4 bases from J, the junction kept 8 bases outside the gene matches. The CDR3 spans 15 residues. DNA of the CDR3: TGTGCCAGCAGTCCCCTCAGGGGGGCAAATCAGCCCCAGCATTTT. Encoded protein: CASSPLRGANQPQHF.

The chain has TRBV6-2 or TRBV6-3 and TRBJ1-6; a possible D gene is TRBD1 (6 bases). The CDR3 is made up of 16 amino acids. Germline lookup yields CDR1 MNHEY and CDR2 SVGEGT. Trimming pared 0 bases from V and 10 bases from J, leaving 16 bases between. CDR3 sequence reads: CASSYSGFQGRSPLHF. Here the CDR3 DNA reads TGTGCCAGCAGTTACTCGGGATTCCAGGGGCGATCACCCCTCCACTTT.

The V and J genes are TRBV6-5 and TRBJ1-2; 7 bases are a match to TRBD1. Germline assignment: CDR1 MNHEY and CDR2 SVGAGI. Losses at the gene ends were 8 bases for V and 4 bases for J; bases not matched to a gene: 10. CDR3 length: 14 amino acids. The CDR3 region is CASGPRGSVYGYTF. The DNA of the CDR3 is TGTGCCAGCGGCCCCAGGGGGTCTGTCTATGGCTACACCTTC.

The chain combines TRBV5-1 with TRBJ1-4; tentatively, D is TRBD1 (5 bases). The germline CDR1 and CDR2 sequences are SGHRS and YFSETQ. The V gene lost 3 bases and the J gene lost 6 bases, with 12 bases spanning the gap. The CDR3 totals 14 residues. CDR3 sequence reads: CASSSAGNDEKLFF. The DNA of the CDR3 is TGCGCCAGCAGCTCCGCAGGGAACGATGAAAAACTGTTTTTT.

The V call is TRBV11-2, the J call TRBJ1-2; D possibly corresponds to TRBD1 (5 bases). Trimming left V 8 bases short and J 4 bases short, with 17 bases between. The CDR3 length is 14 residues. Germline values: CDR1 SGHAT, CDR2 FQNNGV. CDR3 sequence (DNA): TGTGCCAGCGCTAGGGGCCGGCTAAGCTATGGCTACACCTTC. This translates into CASARGRLSYGYTF.

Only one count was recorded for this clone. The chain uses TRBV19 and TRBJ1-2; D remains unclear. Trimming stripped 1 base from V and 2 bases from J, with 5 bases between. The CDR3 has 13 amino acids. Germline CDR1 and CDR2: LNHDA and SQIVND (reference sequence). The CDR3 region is CASSIGRNYGYTF. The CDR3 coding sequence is TGTGCCAGTAGTATAGGCAGGAACTATGGCTACACCTTC. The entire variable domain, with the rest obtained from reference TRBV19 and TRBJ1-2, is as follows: DGGITQSPKYLFRKEGQNVTLSCEQNLNHDAMYWYRQDPGQGLRLIYYSQIVNDFQKGDIAEGYSVSREKKESFPLTVTSAQKNPTAFYLCASSIGRNYGYTFGSGTRLTVV.

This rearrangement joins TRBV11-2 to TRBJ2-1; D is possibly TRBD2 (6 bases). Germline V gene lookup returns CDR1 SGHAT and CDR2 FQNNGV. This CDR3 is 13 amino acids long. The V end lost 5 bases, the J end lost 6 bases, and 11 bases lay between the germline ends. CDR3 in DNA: TGTGCCAGCAGCGTCCCCGGGAGCAATGAGCAGTTCTTC. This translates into CASSVPGSNEQFF.

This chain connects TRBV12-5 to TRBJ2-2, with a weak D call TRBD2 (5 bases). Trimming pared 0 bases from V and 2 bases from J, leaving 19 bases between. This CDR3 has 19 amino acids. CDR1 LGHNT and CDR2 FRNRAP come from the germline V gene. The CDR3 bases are TGTGCTAGTGGTTTGGTCCTTATCTCGTTCGGACTTAACACCGGGGAGCTGTTTTTT. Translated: CASGLVLISFGLNTGELFF.

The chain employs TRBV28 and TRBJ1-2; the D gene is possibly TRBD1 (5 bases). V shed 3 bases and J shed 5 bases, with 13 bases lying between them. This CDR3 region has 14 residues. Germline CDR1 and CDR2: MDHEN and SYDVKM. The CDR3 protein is CASSLGGSGYGYTF. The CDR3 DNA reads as TGTGCCAGCAGTTTGGGGGGATCAGGGTATGGCTACACCTTC.

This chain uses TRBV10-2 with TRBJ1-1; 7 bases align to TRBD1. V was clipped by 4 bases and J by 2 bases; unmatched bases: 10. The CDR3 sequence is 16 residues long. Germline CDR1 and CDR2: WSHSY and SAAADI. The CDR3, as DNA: TGCGCCAGCAGTGCGGCGACAGGGAGAGGAAACACTGAAGCTTTCTTT. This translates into CASSAATGRGNTEAFF.

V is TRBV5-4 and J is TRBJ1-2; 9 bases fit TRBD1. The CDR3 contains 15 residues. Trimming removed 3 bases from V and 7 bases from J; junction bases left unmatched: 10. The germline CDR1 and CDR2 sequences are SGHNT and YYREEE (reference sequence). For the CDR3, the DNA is TGTGCCAGCAGCTCCCTCGGGACAGGGCCGGGTGGCTACACCTTC. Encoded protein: CASSSLGTGPGGYTF.

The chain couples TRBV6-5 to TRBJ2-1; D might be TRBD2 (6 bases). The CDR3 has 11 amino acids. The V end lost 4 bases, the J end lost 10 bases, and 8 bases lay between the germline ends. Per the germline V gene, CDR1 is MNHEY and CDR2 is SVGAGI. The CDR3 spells CASSSSGEQFF. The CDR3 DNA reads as TGTGCCAGCAGTTCCAGCGGGGAGCAGTTCTTC.

The CDR3 protein is CASSLQGSSIYTF. CDR3 bases: TGTGCCAGTAGTTTACAGGGGAGTTCGATCTACACCTTC. This sequence joins TRBV19 and TRBJ1-2, with 7 bases aligning to TRBD1. This CDR3 contains 13 residues. The trim removed 5 bases at V and 10 bases at J, leaving 10 bases unmatched. Per the germline V gene, CDR1 is LNHDA and CDR2 is SQIVND (reference sequence).

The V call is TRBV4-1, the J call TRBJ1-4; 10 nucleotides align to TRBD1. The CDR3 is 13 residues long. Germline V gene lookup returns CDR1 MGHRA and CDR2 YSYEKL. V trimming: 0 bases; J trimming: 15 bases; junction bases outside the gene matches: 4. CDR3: CASSQDGQGGVFF. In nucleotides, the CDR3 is TGCGCCAGCAGCCAAGATGGACAGGGGGGAGTGTTTTTT.

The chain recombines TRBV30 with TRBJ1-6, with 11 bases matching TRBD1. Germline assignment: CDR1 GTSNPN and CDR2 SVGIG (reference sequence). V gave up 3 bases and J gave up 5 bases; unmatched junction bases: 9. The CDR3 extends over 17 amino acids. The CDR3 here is CAWRSGTGGSDNSPLHF. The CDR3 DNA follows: TGTGCCTGGAGGTCCGGGACAGGGGGTTCCGATAATTCACCCCTCCACTTT.

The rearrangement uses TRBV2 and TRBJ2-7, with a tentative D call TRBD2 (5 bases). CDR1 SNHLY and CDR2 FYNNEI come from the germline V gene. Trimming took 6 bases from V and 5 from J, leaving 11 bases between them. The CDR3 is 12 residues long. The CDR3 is CASSALGDEQYF. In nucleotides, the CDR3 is TGTGCCAGCAGCGCGCTCGGGGACGAGCAGTACTTC.

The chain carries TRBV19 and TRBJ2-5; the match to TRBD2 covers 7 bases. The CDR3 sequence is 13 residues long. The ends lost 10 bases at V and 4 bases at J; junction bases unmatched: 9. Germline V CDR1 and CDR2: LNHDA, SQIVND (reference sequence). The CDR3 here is CATQTSPRETQYF. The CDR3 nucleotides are TGTGCCACCCAGACTAGCCCCCGAGAGACCCAGTACTTC.

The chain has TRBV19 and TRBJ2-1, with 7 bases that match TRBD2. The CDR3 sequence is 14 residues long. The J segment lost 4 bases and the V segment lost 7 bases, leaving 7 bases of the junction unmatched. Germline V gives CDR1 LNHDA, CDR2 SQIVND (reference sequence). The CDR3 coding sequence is TGTGCCAGTAACCCCGGGACTATTTACAATGAGCAGTTCTTC. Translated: CASNPGTIYNEQFF.

For the CDR3, the DNA is TGTGCCAGCAAGGTCTCTAAAGGGGCCTACGAGCAGTACTTC. Translation gives CASKVSKGAYEQYF. This chain uses TRBV28 with TRBJ2-7; D perhaps matches TRBD1 (5 bases). V lost 7 bases to trimming and J lost 2 bases, with 15 bases between them. Per germline, CDR1 MDHEN and CDR2 SYDVKM. CDR3 length: 14 amino acids.

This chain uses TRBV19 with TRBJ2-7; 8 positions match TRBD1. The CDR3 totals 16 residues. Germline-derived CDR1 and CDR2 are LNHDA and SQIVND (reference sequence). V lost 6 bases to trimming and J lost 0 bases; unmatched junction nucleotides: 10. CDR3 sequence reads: CASSPIRQGNSYEQYF. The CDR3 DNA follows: TGTGCCAGTAGCCCCATACGACAGGGGAACTCCTACGAGCAGTACTTC.